The TCR beta chain described here comes from a study of blood T cell repertoires in COVID-19. Some clones are missing from TCRdb's copy, which holds only in-frame ones; the method was immunoSEQ multiplex PCR. Seen here are 50,000 to 65,000 clones, 65% to 85% observed once, and the top ten hold about half. Trimming shortened V by 5 bases and J by 0 bases, and 11 bases separated the two germline ends. Germline loops: CDR1 SGDLS, CDR2 YYNGEE. The CDR3 spans 14 residues. This TCR derives from a woman between 55 and 75 years old who had been exposed to COVID-19. Material: PBMCs or T cells enriched from blood (not recorded which). The chain recombines TRBV9 with TRBJ1-1; D may be TRBD1 (5 bases). Here the CDR3 DNA reads TGTGCCAGCAGTCGACAGTGGATGAACACTGAAGCTTTCTTT. This codes for CASSRQWMNTEAFF. The full variable domain, with the rest looked up from reference TRBV9 and TRBJ1-1, is DSGVTQTPKHLITATGQRVTLRCSPRSGDLSVYWYQQSLDQGLQFLIQYYNGEERAKGNILERFSAQQFPDLHSELNLSSLELGDSALYFCASSRQWMNTEAFFGQGTRLTVV.